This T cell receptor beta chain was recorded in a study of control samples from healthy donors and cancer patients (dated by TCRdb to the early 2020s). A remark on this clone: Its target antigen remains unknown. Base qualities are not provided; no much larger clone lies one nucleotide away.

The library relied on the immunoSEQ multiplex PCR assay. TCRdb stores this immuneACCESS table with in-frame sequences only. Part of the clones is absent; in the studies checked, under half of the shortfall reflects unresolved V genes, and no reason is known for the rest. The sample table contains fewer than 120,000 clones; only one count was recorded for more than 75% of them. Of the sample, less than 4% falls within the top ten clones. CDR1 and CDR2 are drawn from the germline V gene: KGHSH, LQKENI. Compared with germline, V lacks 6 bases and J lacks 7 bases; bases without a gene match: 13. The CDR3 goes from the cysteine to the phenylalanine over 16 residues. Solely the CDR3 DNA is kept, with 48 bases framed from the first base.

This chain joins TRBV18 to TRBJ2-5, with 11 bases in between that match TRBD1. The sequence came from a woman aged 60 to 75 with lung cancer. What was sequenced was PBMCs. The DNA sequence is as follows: TGTGCCAGCTCCCCCGGGACAGGGGGTCAATTGGGGACCCAGTACTTC. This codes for CASSPGTGGQLGTQYF.